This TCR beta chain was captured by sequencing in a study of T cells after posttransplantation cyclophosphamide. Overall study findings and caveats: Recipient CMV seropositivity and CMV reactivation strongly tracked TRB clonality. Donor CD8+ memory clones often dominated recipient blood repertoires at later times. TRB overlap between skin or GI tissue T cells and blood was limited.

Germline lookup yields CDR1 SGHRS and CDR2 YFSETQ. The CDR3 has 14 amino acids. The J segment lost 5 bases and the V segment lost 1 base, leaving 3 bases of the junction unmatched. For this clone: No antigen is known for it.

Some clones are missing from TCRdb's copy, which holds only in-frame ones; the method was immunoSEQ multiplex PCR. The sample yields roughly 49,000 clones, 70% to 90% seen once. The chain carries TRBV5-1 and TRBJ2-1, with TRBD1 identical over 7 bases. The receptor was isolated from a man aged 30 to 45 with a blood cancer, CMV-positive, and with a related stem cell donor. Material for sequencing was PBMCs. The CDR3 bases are TGCGCCAGCAGCTTGCAACAGGGGAACAATGAGCAGTTCTTC. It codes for CASSLQQGNNEQFF. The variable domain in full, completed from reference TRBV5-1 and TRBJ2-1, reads KAGVTQTPRYLIKTRGQQVTLSCSPISGHRSVSWYQQTPGQGLQFLFEYFSETQRNKGNFPGRFSGRQFSNSRSEMNVSTLELGDSALYLCASSLQQGNNEQFFGPGTRLTVL.